This record concerns one TCR beta chain sequence. Trimming left V 4 bases short and J 4 bases short, with 11 bases between. CDR3 size: 13 residues. Germline CDR1 SGDLS, CDR2 YYNGEE. These data belong to a study of technical replicates of blood from a few donors. Produced via immunoSEQ multiplex PCR; TCRdb's table is partial and in-frame only. The top ten hold under 5% of the sample, which has some 49,000 clones, about 94% seen once. This clonotype was obtained from a human donor in good health. Some clones in this sample may be carry-over from other donors' samples. Sequencing was carried out using PBMCs. This chain links TRBV9 with TRBJ1-1; D gene uncertain. CDR3 in DNA: TGTGCCAGCAGCAAATCCCCGAGCACTGAAGCTTTCTTT. Protein sequence: CASSKSPSTEAFF. The full variable domain, in which reference TRBV9 and TRBJ1-1 provide the parts outside the CDR3, is DSGVTQTPKHLITATGQRVTLRCSPRSGDLSVYWYQQSLDQGLQFLIQYYNGEERAKGNILERFSAQQFPDLHSELNLSSLELGDSALYFCASSKSPSTEAFFGQGTRLTVV.